This T cell receptor beta chain is drawn from a study of regulatory T cells in long-lasting Graves disease. Study as a whole: New Graves' disease cases had less than 3 months of antithyroid drugs. Overall study results and limits: Clonotypes that were public and shared totalled 2,500 to 3,500 in persistent patients versus roughly 1,000 in new patients.

Arm-PCR of CDR3 regions and iRepertoire HTBI primers were the basis on which TCR beta libraries were built. TCRdb reprocessed the multiplex PCR reads with MiXCR, giving one entry per CDR3 protein. The sample lists about 500,000 distinct CDR3 sequences; around 11% were seen once. In its sample, this clonotype was seen many times. Its specificity is unknown. Time point described: newly diagnosed GD, antithyroid drugs for less than 3 months. The authors made the TCR library using RNA they extracted from PBMCs. This sample was also put to use in a study of T cells in Graves' hyperthyroidism and ophthalmopathy. Per that paper: First-round RT-PCR targeting the TCR CDR3 was performed with the HTBI primer set.

Sequencing was performed on peripheral blood mononuclear cells (PBMCs), taken at new diagnosis, from a patient treated with antithyroid drugs. The source of this sequence is a woman in her 30s with Graves disease.

The CDR3 sequence: CASSAFSGSYQETQYF. The CDR3, as DNA: TGTGCCAGCAGTGCATTTAGCGGGTCGTACCAAGAGACCCAGTACTTC. This sequence joins TRBV2 and TRBJ2-5; 7 bases line up with TRBD2. The germline V gene has CDR1 SNHLY and CDR2 FYNNEI. J lost 0 bases, V lost 4 bases, and 8 bases had no gene match. The CDR3 contains 16 residues.